These T cell receptor beta chains were read from a single sample in a study of OX40 agonist ivuxolimab in advanced cancers. Only in-frame clones appear in the TCRdb table, and some are missing; sequencing was by immunoSEQ multiplex PCR. Of tens of thousands of clones listed, almost 85% are singletons. Sequencing used CD4+ or CD8+ T cells sorted from blood, obtained in a trial of the OX40 agonist ivuxolimab. These receptors were obtained from an adult with an advanced solid tumor such as melanoma, head and neck, liver or kidney cancer. CDR3s include the opening cysteine and the closing phenylalanine or tryptophan. Each record gives: V gene, J gene, clone size, D gene, CDR3 protein, CDR3 DNA. A D gene is named only where the DNA matches it firmly. Clone size is stated in some rows and not others, as once, few, many or a class when expanded.

TRBV4-3	TRBJ1-1	NA	NA	CASSPLAGNTEAFF	TGCGCCAGCAGCCCACTGGCGGGGAACACTGAAGCTTTCTTT
TRBV28	TRBJ2-3	NA	NA	CASRDMADTQYF	TGTGCCAGCAGGGACATGGCAGATACGCAGTATTTT
TRBV5-1	TRBJ2-7	NA	NA	CASSWDASSYEQYF	TGCGCCAGCAGCTGGGACGCTAGCTCCTACGAGCAGTACTTC
TRBV6-1	TRBJ1-1	NA	NA	CASSYGEAFF	TGTGCCAGCAGTTACGGTGAAGCTTTCTTT
TRBV10-1	TRBJ2-6	NA	NA	CASSEAGPGANVLTF	TGCGCCAGCAGTGAGGCGGGGCCCGGGGCCAACGTCCTGACTTTC
TRBV6-5	TRBJ1-5	NA	NA	CASSWGAGQPQHF	TGTGCCAGCAGTTGGGGTGCGGGTCAGCCCCAGCATTTT
TRBV7-6	TRBJ2-3	NA	NA	CASSSIGGDTDTQYF	TGTGCCAGCAGCTCTATCGGGGGAGACACAGATACGCAGTATTTT
TRBV18	TRBJ2-7	NA	NA	CASSPPMLGGEQYF	TGTGCCAGCTCACCACCGATGCTTGGCGGCGAGCAGTACTTC
TRBV4-2	TRBJ1-1	NA	NA	CASSLKGELTEAFF	TGTGCCAGCAGCTTGAAGGGGGAGCTTACTGAAGCTTTCTTT
TRBV4-3	TRBJ2-3	NA	TRBD2	CASSQATIGGAADTQYF	TGCGCCAGCAGCCAAGCTACTATCGGGGGGGCAGCAGATACGCAGTATTTT
TRBV6-1	TRBJ1-4	NA	NA	CASSEEGSFYDEKLFF	TGTGCCAGCAGTGAAGAGGGCAGCTTCTATGACGAAAAACTGTTTTTT
TRBV5-4	TRBJ1-2	NA	TRBD1	CASSFDGTGDYGYTF	TGTGCCAGCAGCTTTGACGGGACAGGGGACTATGGCTACACCTTC
TRBV5-1	TRBJ2-7	NA	NA	CASSLATESWEQYF	TGCGCCAGCAGCTTGGCCACCGAGAGTTGGGAGCAGTACTTC
TRBV28	TRBJ1-2	NA	NA	CASKKDGPNYGYTF	TGTGCCAGCAAAAAGGACGGCCCTAACTATGGCTACACCTTC
TRBV29-1	TRBJ2-7	NA	NA	CSVEARGYEQYF	TGCAGCGTTGAAGCCAGGGGATACGAGCAGTACTTC
TRBV19	TRBJ2-7	NA	NA	CASSYRDSVHEQYF	TGTGCCAGTAGTTATCGGGACTCAGTCCACGAGCAGTACTTC
TRBV4-1	TRBJ1-3	NA	TRBD1	CASSQGASGTGVGNTIYF	TGCGCCAGCAGCCAAGGAGCTTCCGGGACAGGGGTCGGAAACACCATATATTTT
TRBV14	TRBJ2-5	NA	NA	CASSQEWGRETQYF	TGTGCCAGCAGCCAAGAGTGGGGGAGGGAGACCCAGTACTTC
TRBV7-9	TRBJ2-5	NA	NA	CASSGGGSGETQYF	TGTGCCAGCAGCGGGGGTGGTAGCGGAGAGACCCAGTACTTC
TRBV28	TRBJ1-2	hyperexpanded	NA	CASSLRGADGYTF	TGTGCCAGCAGTTTACGCGGAGCTGATGGCTACACCTTC